The present T cell receptor (beta chain) was sequenced within a study of blood T cells in healthy people across ages. Per the germline V gene, CDR1 is DFQATT and CDR2 is SNEGSKA (reference sequence). This CDR3 has 14 residues. Samples each had at least 6 micrograms of total RNA extracted. In the case of this clonotype: Its antigen is unidentified.

Broader study findings: The diversity estimates, figures obtained from one million T cells, were considered underestimates.

Then a second PCR, running about 6 to 11 cycles, was carried out with a sample-barcoded 5' primer and a J-beta primer mix. Every molecule of cDNA carried a tag from a template-switch adaptor with 12 random nucleotides. TCRdb reanalysed the 5' RACE reads using MiXCR and keeps one entry per CDR3 protein. The repertoire holds around 800,000 distinct CDR3 sequences, with 53% as singletons. This TCR was sampled from a man older than 75 in good health. Sequenced sample: blood. V and J are TRBV20-1 and TRBJ2-5, with 9 bases matching TRBD2. The J call is in doubt because the DNA end fits TRBJ2-7 better. In DNA, the CDR3 is TGCAGTGCTAGAGCTATCGCGGGAGGGCGCGAGCAGTACTTC. As protein: CSARAIAGGREQYF.